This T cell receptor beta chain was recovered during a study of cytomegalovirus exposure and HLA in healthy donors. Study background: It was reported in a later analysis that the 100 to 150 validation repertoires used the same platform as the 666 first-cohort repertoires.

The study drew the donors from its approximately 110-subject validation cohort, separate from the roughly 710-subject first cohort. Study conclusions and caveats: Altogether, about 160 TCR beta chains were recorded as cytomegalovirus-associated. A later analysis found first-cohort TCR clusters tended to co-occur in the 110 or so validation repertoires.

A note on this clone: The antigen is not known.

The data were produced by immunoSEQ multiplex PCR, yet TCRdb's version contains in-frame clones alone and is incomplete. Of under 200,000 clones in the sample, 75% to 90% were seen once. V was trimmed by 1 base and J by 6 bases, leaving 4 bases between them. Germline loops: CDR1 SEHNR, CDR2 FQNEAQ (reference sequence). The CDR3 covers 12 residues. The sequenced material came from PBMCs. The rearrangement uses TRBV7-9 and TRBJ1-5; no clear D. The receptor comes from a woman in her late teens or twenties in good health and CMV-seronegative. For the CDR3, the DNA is TGTGCCAGCAGCTTAGGGCTTCAGCCCCAGCATTTT. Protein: CASSLGLQPQHF.